The following is a T cell receptor beta chain sequence with its context. The target of this receptor is not known. No per-base quality is available; no much larger clone lies one base away. The data belong to a study of blood T cell repertoires in COVID-19 (dated by TCRdb to about 2020). Background for the entire study: Samples from collaborators originated in the United States, Italy and Spain and spanned both the acute and convalescent phases of COVID-19. A freely available public database, intended as a resource for researchers studying the immune response to SARS-CoV-2, is where the repertoires were released. Samples came from the ongoing ImmuneRACE study (first 160 participants) plus 1,254 subjects from 6 global collaborators. The prospective study material was composed of cDNA or gDNA derived from T cells, B-cell-depleted T cells, or PBMCs. Nearly every sample came with metadata listing a de-identified subject ID, COVID-19 status, age in years and sex. The dataset comprised deeply sampled blood TCRbeta repertoires from subjects exposed to, actively infected with, or recovered from COVID-19. Where available, HLA class I and class II types were obtained from metadata supplied by the sample provider rather than from assay-based typing. Findings and caveats that apply to the study as a whole: The quantity of clinical and demographic metadata differed by source and by participant and was supplied without curation.

A second Seattle source provided samples from volunteer blood donors who had recovered from COVID-19. Each collaborating institution followed its own protocols to collect whole blood in K2EDTA tubes. For TCRbeta analysis, collaborator samples were shipped as frozen whole blood, as isolated PBMCs, or as DNA extracted from either sample type. TCRbeta CDR3 regions were amplified from genomic DNA by means of the immunoSEQ Assay, a bias-controlled multiplex PCR. The study's processing was this. Within the assay, amplification of reference gene primers was used to estimate how many nucleated cells each sample contained. To quantify the absolute abundance of each unique TCRbeta CDR3 rearrangement, sequence reads were collapsed and filtered. For each sample, productive Simpson clonality was calculated as the square root of Simpson's diversity index across productive rearrangements. TCRdb took this table from immuneACCESS and kept in-frame rearrangements with V and J called. Such tables lack part of the clones; where checked against another copy, unresolved V genes explain under half of the gap, and the rest is unexplained. For V, J and clone size, that table is used; D and trimming come from the DNA. Recorded for this sample are 180,000 or so clones; over 75% of them occurred a single time. The top ten constitute 1% to 1.5% of the sample.

The clonotype was recovered from a man aged 55 to 69 who had recovered from COVID-19. Sequencing used peripheral blood.

The CDR3 protein sequence reads: CASGARTSQYEQYF. In nucleotides, the sequence is TGCGCCAGCGGGGCCCGGACTAGTCAATACGAGCAGTACTTC. This chain joins TRBV5-1 to TRBJ2-7, and 7 junction bases match TRBD2. V is pruned by 7 bases and J by 4 bases, leaving 11 bases of the junction without a gene match. The germline V gene encodes CDR1 SGHRS and CDR2 YFSETQ. The CDR3 runs 14 residues from the cysteine to the phenylalanine. Only the CDR3 portion is preserved as DNA: 42 bases, with reading frame beginning at the first base.